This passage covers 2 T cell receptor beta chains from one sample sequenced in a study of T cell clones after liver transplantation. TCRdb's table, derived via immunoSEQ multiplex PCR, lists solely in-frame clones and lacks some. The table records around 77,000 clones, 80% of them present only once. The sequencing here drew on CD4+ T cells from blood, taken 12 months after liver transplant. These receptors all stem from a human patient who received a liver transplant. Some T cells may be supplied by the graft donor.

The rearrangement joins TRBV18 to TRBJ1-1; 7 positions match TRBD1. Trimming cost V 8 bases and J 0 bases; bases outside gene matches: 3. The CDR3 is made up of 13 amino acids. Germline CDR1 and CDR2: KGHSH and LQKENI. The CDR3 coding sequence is TGTGCCAGCGCGACAGGGCTGAACACTGAAGCTTTCTTT. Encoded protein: CASATGLNTEAFF.

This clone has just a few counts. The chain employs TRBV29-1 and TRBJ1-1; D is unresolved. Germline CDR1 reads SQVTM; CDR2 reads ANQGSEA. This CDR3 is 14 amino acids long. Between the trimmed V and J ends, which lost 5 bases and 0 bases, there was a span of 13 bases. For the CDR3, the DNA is TGCAGCGTTAAGCGAGGGAAAATGAACACTGAAGCTTTCTTT. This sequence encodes CSVKRGKMNTEAFF. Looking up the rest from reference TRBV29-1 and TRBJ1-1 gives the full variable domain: SAVISQKPSRDICQRGTSLTIQCQVDSQVTMMFWYRQQPGQSLTLIATANQGSEATYESGFVIDKFPISRPNLTFSTLTVSNMSPEDSSIYLCSVKRGKMNTEAFFGQGTRLTVV.